The clone carrying this T cell receptor (beta chain) turned up a few times. What it recognizes is unknown. Using its own MiXCR run on the 5' RACE reads, TCRdb lists one record per CDR3 protein. The sample holds roughly 200,000 distinct CDR3 sequences, about a quarter seen once. The entry originates in a study of CD8 T cells in ankylosing spondylitis. Broader study findings: Characteristic of ankylosing spondylitis blood, it appeared, was a TCR beta motif comprising about eight highly homologous variants.

This receptor was identified in a male donor with ankylosing spondylitis or in good health (not recorded which). The sequenced sample consisted of blood, either unsorted or a sorted T cell fraction (not recorded which).

The CDR3 region has the DNA TGCAGTGCTAGCTTGCGCAGGTCCTACGAGCAGTACTTC. It is translated as CSASLRRSYEQYF. V usage is TRBV20-1 and J usage is TRBJ2-7, with D unresolved. Germline V gene data show CDR1 as DFQATT and CDR2 as SNEGSKA (reference sequence). The CDR3 loop spans 13 amino acids. V was pared by 3 bases and J by 1 base, with 10 bases between.